Here is one TCR beta chain with its context. This clonotype was seen many times. Its antigen remains undetermined. The input lacks base qualities; no much larger clone sits a single base away. V is pared back by 7 bases and J by 9 bases, with 16 bases lying between the germline termini. The CDR3 runs 13 residues from the cysteine to the phenylalanine. Only CDR3 DNA remains: 39 bases, in frame from the first base. These data come from a study of early T cells in non-severe SARS-CoV-2 infection (dated by TCRdb to the early 2020s). About the full investigation: Because TCR sequencing relied on bulk RNA taken from unsorted whole blood, pairing of alpha and beta chains was not possible. General conclusions and limits of the study: VDJdb matching was skewed toward anti-spike CD8 responses, so virus-specific expansions were likely underestimated and private and CD4 specificities were missed.

Library construction relied on 5' RACE. The instrument given in TCRdb is NextSeq 500. To correct for sequencing error and PCR bias, the TCR library protocol tagged individual cDNA molecules with unique molecular identifiers. Sequencing covered both TCR alpha and beta chains, and within each sample the abundances of alpha and beta sequences were tightly co-correlated. The study's processing was this. Decombinator V4 was used to annotate TCR sequences for V gene, J gene and CDR3. Expanded TCRs were defined as changing significantly between any two time points under a Poisson model with p below 0.0001. Abundances of TCRs were expressed as counts per million after normalisation to the total number of TCRs sequenced in each sample. MAIT TCRs were defined by TRAV1-2 paired with TRAJ12, TRAJ20 or TRAJ33, and iNKT TCRs by TRAV10 paired with TRAJ18. VDJdb, accessed on 1 November 2021, was searched for TCRs annotated for CMV, EBV and SARS-CoV-2, and TCRs annotated for more than one antigen were excluded. The public reads were reprocessed in TCRdb via fastp at Q25 and MiXCR, keeping in-frame beta chains. Each CDR3 protein gets just one entry, which takes the most common genes and DNA from the rows behind it. The V and J calls follow TCRdb's processing rather than the paper's. This sample is represented by about 56,000 distinct CDR3 sequences; 8% to 11% of them were singletons. Roughly 6% of the sample comes from the top ten.

This was a case-control study nested in a cohort of healthcare workers in London, UK, who had nasopharyngeal swab PCR tests and blood samples taken every week. Healthcare workers were recruited during the week of the UK lockdown, between 23 and 31 March 2020, and followed weekly for up to 16 weeks. Sequenced sample: whole blood. The origin of this receptor is an adult who was a healthcare worker with PCR-confirmed SARS-CoV-2 infection or an uninfected control (not recorded which). The V gene is TRBV12-3 or TRBV12-4 and the J gene is TRBJ1-3; a confident D gene designation cannot be given. DNA sequence: TGTGCCAGCAACTACGGCGGAGTGGGCACCATATATTTT. It translates as CASNYGGVGTIYF.